A selection of T cell receptor beta chains follows, all from one sample in a study of blood T cell repertoires in COVID-19. Some clones are missing from TCRdb's copy, which holds only in-frame ones; the method was immunoSEQ multiplex PCR. The sample includes about 40,000 clones, 79% of them seen just once. Sequenced: peripheral blood. These receptors were collected from a woman aged 80 or older with acute or convalescent COVID-19. CDR3s include the opening cysteine and the closing phenylalanine or tryptophan. The D gene is left open where the match is weak. Clone sizes are given selectively: once, few, many, or a class where the clone is expanded.

clone size,D gene,J gene,V gene,CDR3 DNA,CDR3 protein
NA,NA,TRBJ1-2,TRBV10-3,TGTGCCATCCCGCGGGGGCTAGACTATGGCTACACCTTC,CAIPRGLDYGYTF
NA,NA,TRBJ2-4,TRBV6-2/TRBV6-3,TGTGCCAGCAGCTCCTCGCGCTCGCGGGAAGCCAAAAACATTCAGTACTTC,CASSSSRSREAKNIQYF
medium-sized,NA,TRBJ2-7,TRBV27,TGTGCCAGCAGTGCGGACAGCGCGCCGAGCGAGCAGTACTTC,CASSADSAPSEQYF
NA,NA,TRBJ2-1,TRBV19,TGTGCCAGTAGGGAGCCCCCCTACAATGAGCAGTTCTTC,CASREPPYNEQFF
few,TRBD1,TRBJ1-5,TRBV6-6,TGTGCCAGCAGTTACTCTACAGGGGAACAGCCCCAGCATTTT,CASSYSTGEQPQHF
NA,NA,TRBJ1-3,TRBV25-1,TGTGCCAGCAGTGGAGGGGGCTCTGGAAACACCATATATTTT,CASSGGGSGNTIYF
NA,TRBD2,TRBJ2-7,TRBV9,TGTGCCAGCAGCGCCGGACGGACTAGCGGGAACCACGAGCAGTACTTC,CASSAGRTSGNHEQYF
NA,TRBD1,TRBJ1-5,TRBV28,TGTGCCAGCATCATGACAGGGGGGTCCCCTAATCAGCCCCAGCATTTT,CASIMTGGSPNQPQHF
NA,NA,TRBJ2-7,TRBV7-3,TGTGCCAGCAGCTTTACTAGAGCCGACGAGCAGTACTTC,CASSFTRADEQYF
NA,TRBD2,TRBJ2-1,TRBV4-3,TGCGCCAGCAGCCGGGGGACTAGCGGGAGCGCCTACAATGAGCAGTTCTTC,CASSRGTSGSAYNEQFF
NA,NA,TRBJ1-2,TRBV30,TGTGCCTGGACTGACCAACCCGGGAACTATGGCTACACCTTC,CAWTDQPGNYGYTF
once,NA,TRBJ2-6,TRBV6-2/TRBV6-3,TGTGCCAGCAGTTATTTGTGGAGCTCTGGGGCCAACGTCCTGACTTTC,CASSYLWSSGANVLTF
NA,TRBD2,TRBJ2-1,TRBV9,TGTGCCAGCAGCGATACCGGGACTAGCATCGATGAGCAGTTCTTC,CASSDTGTSIDEQFF
NA,NA,TRBJ2-1,TRBV6-5,TGTGCCACGGGGGCTAGCGGATTCTACAATGAGCAGTTCTTC,CATGASGFYNEQFF
few,TRBD2,TRBJ2-1,TRBV13,TGTGCCAGCAGCTCCCGGTTGGGACTAGCACTCTACAATGAGCAGTTCTTC,CASSSRLGLALYNEQFF
NA,NA,TRBJ2-1,TRBV19,TGTGCCAGTAGTATCCAGAATGAGCAGTTCTTC,CASSIQNEQFF
NA,TRBD1,TRBJ1-2,TRBV18,TGTGCCAGCTCACCCGGGACAGACTCCTATGGCTACACCTTC,CASSPGTDSYGYTF
NA,NA,TRBJ1-6,TRBV27,TGTGCCAGCAGCTGGACAGTAAATTCACCCCTCCACTTT,CASSWTVNSPLHF
NA,TRBD2,TRBJ2-7,TRBV9,TGTGCCAGCAGCGTTAGGCTAGCGGGAGGTGAGCAGTACTTC,CASSVRLAGGEQYF
few,TRBD1,TRBJ2-7,TRBV29-1,TGCAGCGTTCGAGGGAATCCGGGACAGGGGGTTTTCTACGAGCAGTACTTC,CSVRGNPGQGVFYEQYF
few,NA,TRBJ2-7,TRBV5-4,TGTGCCAGCGGCACCCAGGGGCTCCCCTACGAGCAGTACTTC,CASGTQGLPYEQYF
NA,NA,TRBJ1-6,TRBV6-1,TGTGCCAGCAGTGAAGGGACTTTCCGGTCCAATTCACCCCTCCACTTT,CASSEGTFRSNSPLHF
NA,NA,TRBJ2-7,TRBV25-1,TGTGCCAGCAGTGCAAGGGACGGAGGGCTCTCCTACGAGCAGTACTTC,CASSARDGGLSYEQYF
NA,NA,TRBJ1-5,TRBV6-2/TRBV6-3,TGTGCCAGCAGTCCGATTGGACAGCTATACAATCAGCCCCAGCATTTT,CASSPIGQLYNQPQHF
NA,NA,TRBJ2-2,TRBV11-3,TGTGCCAGCAGCTTATTCGGAGACACCGGGGAGCTGTTTTTT,CASSLFGDTGELFF